The clone carrying this TCR beta chain was counted between two and nine times. Its target is not known. RNA transcripts provided the source from which TCR beta CDR3 regions were amplified. The primer set for the first-round RT-PCR of the TCR CDR3 was HTBI. TCRdb re-analysed the multiplex PCR reads in MiXCR, keeping a single row per CDR3 protein. This table holds about 300,000 distinct CDR3 sequences, roughly a fifth found once. The sample originates from a study of T cells in Graves' hyperthyroidism and ophthalmopathy. Whole-study context: Any treatment followed the collection of peripheral blood at initial diagnosis.

Diagnostic assessment was based on clinical symptoms, serum thyroxine and TRAb, thyroid ultrasound and orbital computed tomography. The V end lost 4 bases, the J end lost 3 bases, and 10 bases lay between the germline ends. CDR1 and CDR2 (germline): SQVTM, ANQGSEA. The CDR3 is made up of 13 amino acids. General study points: Also found in blood were most expanded thyroid clonotypes above 0.001.

This receptor was taken from a man aged 45 to 65 with Graves' ophthalmopathy. The rearrangement joins TRBV29-1 to TRBJ2-1; D ambiguous. Input material: blood. CDR3 DNA sequence: TGCAGCGTTGTGGGTTCGTTCTACAATGAGCAGTTCTTC. Translated: CSVVGSFYNEQFF.